The clone carrying this T cell receptor beta chain was detected only a few times. Its specificity is unknown. TCRdb called the reads again in MiXCR, with one record for every CDR3 protein. The sample records tens of thousands of distinct CDR3 sequences, under 55% being singletons. This sample was included in a study of T cell repertoires in cytomegalovirus infection. On the study more broadly: Both CMV infection and a matching HLA type were indicated by public TCR beta signatures.

The CDR3 sequence is 18 residues long. Germline CDR1 is SGHVS and CDR2 is FQNEAQ. Trimming at V came to 6 bases and at J to 5 bases, leaving 21 bases not matched to a gene. The sequence was collected from a human donor in good health (CMV status not recorded). Some clones in this sample may be carry-over from other donors' samples. The gene calls are TRBV7-8 and TRBJ2-5; 7 nucleotides agree with TRBD2. This material consisted of CD8+ T cells from cultured PBMCs, taken from culture after CMV antigen stimulation. The CDR3 loop reads CASRQKATAFEGGETQYF. CDR3 sequence (DNA): TGTGCCAGCAGGCAAAAGGCGACAGCATTTGAGGGAGGGGAGACCCAGTACTTC.